This record covers a single T cell receptor (beta chain). Here immunoSEQ multiplex PCR was the method, and the copy in TCRdb shows in-frame clones only, minus some. Altogether roughly 150,000 clones are present, around 87% being singletons, with the ten largest covering around 10%. The sample originates from a study of cytomegalovirus exposure and HLA in healthy donors. The CDR3 runs 14 residues. CDR1 and CDR2 (germline): LNHDA, SQIVND (reference sequence). V gave up 6 bases and J gave up 7 bases; unmatched junction bases: 9. The sequenced sample was PBMCs. The genes are TRBV19 and TRBJ1-2; TRBD1 matches at 9 bases. The source is a man younger than 35 in good health and CMV-seropositive. The DNA of the CDR3 is TGTGCCAGTAGCACAGGGGGCCCGTGGCTTGGCTACACCTTC. Translating gives CASSTGGPWLGYTF.